This note documents a single T cell receptor beta chain sequence. This clone showed up just a few times. Its antigen specificity is not known. No much larger clone exists at a distance of one base, and base qualities are not known. The intended sense of this specimen's time point label: cycle 1 day 1 (C1D1), immediately before nivolumab initiation. Every trial patient had relapsed after autologous stem cell transplantation, and cohorts A, B and C differed in prior brentuximab vedotin exposure. The trial cohort comprised 60 or so patients with relapsed/refractory classical Hodgkin lymphoma whose best overall responses were complete response, partial response or progressive disease. In the multi-cohort phase II CheckMate 205 trial, trial patients received single-agent nivolumab. An independent review committee assessed best overall response using the 2007 International Working Group response criteria. Trial PBMCs were collected just before the start of nivolumab (C1D1) and during therapy at cycle 2 day 1 and cycle 4 day 1. After peripheral blood was drawn into 8 mL Vacutainer Cell Preparation Tubes, PBMCs were isolated by centrifugation and then cryopreserved.

The data derive from a study of PD-1 blockade in classical Hodgkin lymphoma (dated by TCRdb to 2020 to 2022). Broadly, across the study: Nivolumab dosing was 3 mg/kg intravenously every 2 weeks, continuing until either disease progression or unacceptable toxicity. To define a peripheral blood immune signature of response to PD-1 blockade in classical Hodgkin lymphoma, the study combined TCR beta sequencing with CyTOF. The study at large found these results: CD4+ but not CD8+ TCR diversity rose significantly by C4D1 (p=0.0027 vs p=0.16), most apparent in complete responders (p=0.02). The study was limited to a single clinical trial cohort, and causes of repertoire differences, possibly disease activity or prior therapy, remained undefined. Diversity was lower in patients who began nivolumab less than 1 year after ASCT, so these patients were left out of later analyses to avoid confounding by immune reconstitution. Baseline TCR diversity was reported as lower in newly diagnosed patients than in healthy donors, and lower still in relapsed/refractory patients. Among trial patients, those achieving complete response had baseline diversity similar to that of newly diagnosed patients, while diversity was significantly lower in partial responders and progressors.

The cysteine opens and the phenylalanine closes a CDR3 of 16 amino acids. The sequence is cut down to CDR3 DNA, 48 bases in frame from base 1. CDR1 and CDR2, looked up from the germline V gene, are MNHEY and SVGAGI. Clipping removes 2 bases from V and 5 bases from J, with 7 as the unmatched junction base count. Genomic DNA was isolated using the Qiagen DNeasy kit from unsorted PBMCs as well as from negatively selected CD4+ and CD8+ fractions. TCR beta CDR3 regions were subjected to amplification by immunoSEQ multiplex PCR with primers that anneal to V and J segments. A synthetic immune receptor repertoire was used to minimize amplification bias, and any remaining bias was removed computationally after sequencing. On the study's bioinformatics: Custom Python scripts were used to quantify repertoire diversity as the Shannon entropy index. Unsorted, CD4+ and CD8+ repertoires were analyzed separately, except in combined analyses where CD4+ and CD8+ sequences were merged in silico. Clonal expansion was defined as at least a 2-fold frequency increase after treatment relative to C1D1, with a pseudocount of 0.5 for undetected baseline clones. Clones with 0 or 1 copy at C1D1 were classified as singleton clones, and clones with 2 or more copies were classified as non-singleton clones. Clones expanded in unsorted samples were assigned a CD4+, CD8+ or unknown annotation through matching of protein sequences in sorted samples from the same patient. Diversity changes from C1D1 to C4D1 were tested in paired samples using Wilcoxon tests. TCRdb's version of the immuneACCESS table is confined to in-frame rearrangements and falls short of the full clone set. An unresolved V gene accounts for under half of the shortfall where checked; the remainder is of unknown origin. The DNA was the basis for D and trimming; V, J and clone size are from that table. Recorded for this sample are some 20,000 clones; approximately 88% of them occurred a single time. Of the sample, about 5.9% falls within the top ten clones.

The rearranged chain carries TRBV6-5 and TRBJ2-3, and 10 junctional nucleotides match TRBD2. The sequenced sample was peripheral blood mononuclear cells (PBMCs), obtained at baseline. The receptor comes from a human donor with classical Hodgkin lymphoma. The CDR3: CASSYGTSGTRDTQYF. The base sequence is TGTGCCAGCAGTTACGGCACTAGCGGGACAAGAGATACGCAGTATTTT.